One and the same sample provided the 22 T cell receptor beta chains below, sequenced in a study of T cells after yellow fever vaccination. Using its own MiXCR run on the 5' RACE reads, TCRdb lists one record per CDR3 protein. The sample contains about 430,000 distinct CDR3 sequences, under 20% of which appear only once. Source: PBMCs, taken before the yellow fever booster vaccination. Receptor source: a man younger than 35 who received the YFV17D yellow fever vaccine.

The CDR3 nucleotides read TGTGCCAGCAGTCTCCGGGAGCCTAATACGCAGTATTTT. Its protein is CASSLREPNTQYF. The chain uses TRBV12-3 or TRBV12-4 and TRBJ2-3, with a tentative D call TRBD2 (6 bases). V was shortened by 5 bases and J by 7 bases, with 13 bases between the two germline ends. The CDR3 is made up of 13 amino acids.

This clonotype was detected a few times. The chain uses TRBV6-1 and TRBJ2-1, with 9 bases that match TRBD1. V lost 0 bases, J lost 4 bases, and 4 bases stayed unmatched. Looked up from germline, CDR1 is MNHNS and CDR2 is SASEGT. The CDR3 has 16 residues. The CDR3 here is CASSEADRGPYNEQFF. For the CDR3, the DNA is TGTGCCAGCAGTGAAGCGGACAGGGGCCCATACAATGAGCAGTTCTTC.

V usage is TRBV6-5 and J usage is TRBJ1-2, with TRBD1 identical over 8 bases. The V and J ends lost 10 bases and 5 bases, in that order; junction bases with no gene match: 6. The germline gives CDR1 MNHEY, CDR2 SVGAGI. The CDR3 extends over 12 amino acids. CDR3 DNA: TGTGCCATCGGGGACAGGAGGTATGGCTACACCTTC. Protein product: CAIGDRRYGYTF.

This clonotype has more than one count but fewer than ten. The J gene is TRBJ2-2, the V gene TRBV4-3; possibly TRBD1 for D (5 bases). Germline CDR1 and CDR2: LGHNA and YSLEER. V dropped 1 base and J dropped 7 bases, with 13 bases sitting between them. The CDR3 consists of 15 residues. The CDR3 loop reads CASSQAGGRVGELFF. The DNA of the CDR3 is TGCGCCAGCAGCCAAGCAGGCGGCAGGGTCGGGGAGCTGTTTTTT.

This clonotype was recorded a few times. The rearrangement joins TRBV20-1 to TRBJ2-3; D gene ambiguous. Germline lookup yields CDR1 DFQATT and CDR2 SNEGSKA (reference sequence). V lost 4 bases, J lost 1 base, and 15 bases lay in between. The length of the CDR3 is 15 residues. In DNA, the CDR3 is TGCAGTGCTAACCCGCCCGGCCGGGGCACAGATACGCAGTATTTT. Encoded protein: CSANPPGRGTDTQYF.

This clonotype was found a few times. This CDR3 reads CASSFRGGGNTIYF. CDR3 nucleotides: TGTGCCAGCAGTTTCCGGGGTGGTGGAAACACCATATATTTT. V is TRBV6-5 and J is TRBJ1-3, with no clear D. Germline-derived CDR1 and CDR2 are MNHEY and SVGAGI. Trimming shortened V by 4 bases and J by 3 bases, and 10 bases separated the two germline ends. The CDR3 has 14 amino acids.

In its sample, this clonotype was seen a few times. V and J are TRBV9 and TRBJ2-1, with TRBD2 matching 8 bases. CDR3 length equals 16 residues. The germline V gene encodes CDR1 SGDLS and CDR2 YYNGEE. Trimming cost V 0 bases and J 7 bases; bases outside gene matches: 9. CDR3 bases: TGTGCCAGCAGCGTAGTTCCGGGGGGGACGGGTAATGAGCAGTTCTTC. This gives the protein CASSVVPGGTGNEQFF.

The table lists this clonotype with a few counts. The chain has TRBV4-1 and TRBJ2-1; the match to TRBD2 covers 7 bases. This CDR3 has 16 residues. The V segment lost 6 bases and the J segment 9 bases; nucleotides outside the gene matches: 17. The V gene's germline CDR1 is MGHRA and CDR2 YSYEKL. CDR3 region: CASSPEGDPGGSEQFF. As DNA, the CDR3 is TGCGCCAGCAGTCCCGAAGGGGATCCGGGCGGGAGTGAGCAGTTCTTC.

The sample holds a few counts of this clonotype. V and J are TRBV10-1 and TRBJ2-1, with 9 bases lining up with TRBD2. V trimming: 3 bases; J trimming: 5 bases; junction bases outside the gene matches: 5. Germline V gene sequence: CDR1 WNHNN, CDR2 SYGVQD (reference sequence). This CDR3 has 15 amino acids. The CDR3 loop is CASSELAGGHNEQFF. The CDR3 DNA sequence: TGCGCCAGCAGTGAACTCGCGGGGGGGCACAATGAGCAGTTCTTC.

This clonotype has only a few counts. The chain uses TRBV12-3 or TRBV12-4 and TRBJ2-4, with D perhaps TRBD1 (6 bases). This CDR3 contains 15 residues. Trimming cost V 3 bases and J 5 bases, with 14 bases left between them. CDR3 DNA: TGTGCCAGCAGTTTGGGACACTCGATCGAAAACATTCAGTACTTC. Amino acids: CASSLGHSIENIQYF.

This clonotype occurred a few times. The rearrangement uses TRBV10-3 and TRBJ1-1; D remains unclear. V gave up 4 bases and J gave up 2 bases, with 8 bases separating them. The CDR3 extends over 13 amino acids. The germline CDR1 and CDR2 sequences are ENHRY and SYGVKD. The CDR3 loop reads CAISGQHNTEAFF. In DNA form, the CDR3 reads TGTGCCATCAGTGGACAACATAACACTGAAGCTTTCTTT.

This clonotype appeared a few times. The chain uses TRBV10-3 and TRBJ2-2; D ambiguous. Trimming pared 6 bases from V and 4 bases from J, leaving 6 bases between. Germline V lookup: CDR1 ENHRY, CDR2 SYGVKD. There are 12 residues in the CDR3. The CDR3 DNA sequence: TGTGCCATCAGGCCGGGCACCGGGGAGCTGTTTTTT. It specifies CAIRPGTGELFF.

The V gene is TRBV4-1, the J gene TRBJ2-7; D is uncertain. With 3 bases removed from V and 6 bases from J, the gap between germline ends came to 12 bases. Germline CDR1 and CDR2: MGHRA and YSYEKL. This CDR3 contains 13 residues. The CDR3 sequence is CASSQGDWGEQYF. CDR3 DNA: TGCGCCAGCAGCCAGGGTGACTGGGGCGAGCAGTACTTC.

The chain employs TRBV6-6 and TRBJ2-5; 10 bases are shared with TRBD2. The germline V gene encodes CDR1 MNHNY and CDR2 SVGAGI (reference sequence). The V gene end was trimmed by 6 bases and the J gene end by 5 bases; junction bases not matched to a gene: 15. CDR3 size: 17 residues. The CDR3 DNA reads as TGTGCCAGCAGACCGCCTATGGATAGCGGGGGGTGGGAGACCCAGTACTTC. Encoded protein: CASRPPMDSGGWETQYF.

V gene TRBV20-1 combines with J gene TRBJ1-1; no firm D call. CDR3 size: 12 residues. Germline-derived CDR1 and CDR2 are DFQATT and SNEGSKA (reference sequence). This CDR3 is CRAGVGDTEAFF. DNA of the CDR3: TGCAGGGCTGGGGTTGGGGACACTGAAGCTTTCTTT.

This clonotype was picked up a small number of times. This CDR3 reads CSVAGGPNFSGGELFF. The CDR3 DNA reads as TGCAGCGTTGCCGGGGGGCCGAACTTTAGTGGCGGGGAGCTGTTTTTT. V gene TRBV29-1 combines with J gene TRBJ2-2; tentative D call: TRBD2 (7 bases). The CDR3 has 16 amino acids. Germline lookup yields CDR1 SQVTM and CDR2 ANQGSEA. Trimming shortened V by 4 bases and J by 7 bases, and 22 bases separated the two germline ends.

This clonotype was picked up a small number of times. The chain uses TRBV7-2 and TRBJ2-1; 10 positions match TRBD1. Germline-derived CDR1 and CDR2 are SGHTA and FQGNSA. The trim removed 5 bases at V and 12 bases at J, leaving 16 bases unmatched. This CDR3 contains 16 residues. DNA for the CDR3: TGTGCCAGCAGCCGCCAGGGACAGGGGCTCGCAAGCGGGCAGTTCTTC. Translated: CASSRQGQGLASGQFF.

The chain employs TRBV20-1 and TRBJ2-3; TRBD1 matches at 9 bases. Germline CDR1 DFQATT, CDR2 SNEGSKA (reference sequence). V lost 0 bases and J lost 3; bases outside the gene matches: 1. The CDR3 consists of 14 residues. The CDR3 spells CSARDGQGTDTQYF. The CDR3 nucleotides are TGCAGTGCTAGAGACGGACAGGGGACAGATACGCAGTATTTT.

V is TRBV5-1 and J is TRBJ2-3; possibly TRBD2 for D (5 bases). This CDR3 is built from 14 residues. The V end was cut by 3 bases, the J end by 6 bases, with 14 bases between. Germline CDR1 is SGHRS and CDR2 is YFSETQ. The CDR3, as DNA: TGCGCCAGCAGCTCTCGTGGAGGTCGGGATACGCAGTATTTT. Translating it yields CASSSRGGRDTQYF.

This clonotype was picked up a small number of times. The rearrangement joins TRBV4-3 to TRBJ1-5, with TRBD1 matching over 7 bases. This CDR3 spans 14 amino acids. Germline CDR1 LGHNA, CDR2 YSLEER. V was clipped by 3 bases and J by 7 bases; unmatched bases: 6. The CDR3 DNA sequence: TGCGCCAGCAGCCAGAGGACAGGTCCGCAGCCCCAGCATTTT. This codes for CASSQRTGPQPQHF.

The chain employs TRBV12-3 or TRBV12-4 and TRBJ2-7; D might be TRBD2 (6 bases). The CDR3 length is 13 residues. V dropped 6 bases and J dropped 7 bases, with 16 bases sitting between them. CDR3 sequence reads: CASSRNGRGEQYV. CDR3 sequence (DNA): TGTGCCAGCAGCCGCAATGGGCGGGGTGAGCAGTACGTC.

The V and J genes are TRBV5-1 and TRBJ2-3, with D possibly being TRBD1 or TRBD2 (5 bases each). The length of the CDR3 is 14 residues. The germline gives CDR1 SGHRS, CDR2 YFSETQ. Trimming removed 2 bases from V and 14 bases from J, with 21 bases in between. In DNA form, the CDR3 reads TGCGCCAGCAGCTTAAGCCAGGGCGGGCAATCCTGGTATTTT. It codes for CASSLSQGGQSWYF.